These 29 T cell receptor beta chains came from one sample sequenced in a study of cytomegalovirus exposure and HLA in healthy donors. The PCR had 60 Vbeta and 13 Jbeta primers. The protocol was immunoSEQ multiplex PCR, while the TCRdb copy is restricted to in-frame clones and leaves out a portion. The sample carries approximately 77,000 clones, about 75% recorded once. What was sequenced was PBMCs. These receptors all come from a man in his 60s in good health and CMV-seropositive.

This rearrangement joins TRBV10-3 to TRBJ2-5; tentatively, D is TRBD2 (6 bases). CDR1 is ENHRY and CDR2 is SYGVKD in the germline V gene. The CDR3 runs to 12 residues. V shed 7 bases and J shed 3 bases, with 9 bases lying between them. Here the CDR3 DNA reads TGTGCCATCAAGTTAGCGGAAGAGACCCAGTACTTC. Its protein product is CAIKLAEETQYF.

This chain links TRBV7-9 with TRBJ2-1; TRBD2 agrees at 8 bases. V lost 5 bases, J lost 6 bases, and 0 bases stayed unmatched. The germline gives CDR1 SEHNR, CDR2 FQNEAQ (reference sequence). There are 12 residues in the CDR3. The CDR3: CASSGTSNEQFF. CDR3 DNA: TGTGCCAGCAGCGGGACTAGCAATGAGCAGTTCTTC.

The chain carries TRBV5-4 and TRBJ1-2, with 8 bases aligning to TRBD1. CDR1 SGHNT and CDR2 YYREEE come from the germline V gene (reference sequence). This CDR3 has 15 residues. V trimming: 4 bases; J trimming: 0 bases; junction bases outside the gene matches: 5. The CDR3 nucleotides are TGTGCCAGCAGCCTCGACAGGGGAGCTAACTATGGCTACACCTTC. Its translation is CASSLDRGANYGYTF. The full variable domain, in which reference TRBV5-4 and TRBJ1-2 provide the parts outside the CDR3, is ETGVTQSPTHLIKTRGQQVTLRCSSQSGHNTVSWYQQALGQGPQFIFQYYREEENGRGNFPPRFSGLQFPNYSSELNVNALELDDSALYLCASSLDRGANYGYTFGSGTRLTVV.

This chain uses TRBV10-2 with TRBJ2-3, with D maybe TRBD2 (6 bases). CDR1 and CDR2 (germline): WSHSY, SAAADI. Trimming took 4 bases from V and 1 from J, leaving 24 bases between them. This CDR3 is built from 19 residues. The CDR3 reads CASSAPGRVGRRGTDTQYF. The CDR3 DNA is TGCGCCAGCAGTGCTCCCGGGAGAGTTGGGAGACGAGGCACAGATACGCAGTATTTT.

This chain links TRBV7-2 with TRBJ2-7, with a tentative D call TRBD1 (5 bases). Germline V gene data show CDR1 as SGHTA and CDR2 as FQGNSA. Trimming took 5 bases from V and 0 from J, leaving 11 bases between them. The CDR3 runs to 14 residues. CDR3 sequence (DNA): TGTGCCAGCAGCCCTAGACAGACCTCCTACGAGCAGTACTTC. Encoded protein: CASSPRQTSYEQYF.

The chain carries TRBV9 and TRBJ2-5, with D perhaps matching TRBD2 (6 bases). The CDR3 consists of 15 residues. Germline lookup yields CDR1 SGDLS and CDR2 YYNGEE. V shed 3 bases and J shed 0 bases, with 12 bases lying between them. The CDR3 bases are TGTGCCAGCAGCGCGATAGGAGGGTACCAAGAGACCCAGTACTTC. Its translation is CASSAIGGYQETQYF.

The V gene is TRBV6-1, the J gene TRBJ2-3; D may be TRBD1 (6 bases). With 3 bases removed from V and 2 bases from J, the gap between germline ends came to 12 bases. Germline V gives CDR1 MNHNS, CDR2 SASEGT. The length of the CDR3 is 15 residues. In DNA form, the CDR3 reads TGTGCCAGCAGTGAGCGAGGGGGTACCACAGATACGCAGTATTTT. Its protein product is CASSERGGTTDTQYF.

This clone has more than one count but fewer than ten. The chain couples TRBV5-6 to TRBJ2-3, with 10 bases matching TRBD2. V was clipped by 0 bases and J by 2 bases; unmatched bases: 3. This CDR3 is built from 16 residues. Germline loops: CDR1 SGHDT, CDR2 YYEEEE. The CDR3 nucleotides are TGTGCCAGCAGCTTGGTTCTAGCGGGAGACACAGATACGCAGTATTTT. It translates to CASSLVLAGDTDTQYF.

The chain uses TRBV28 and TRBJ2-5; D possibly corresponds to TRBD2 (5 bases). The DNA end lines up better with TRBJ2-7; the J call may be wrong. In germline, CDR1 is MDHEN, CDR2 SYDVKM. The CDR3 is made up of 14 amino acids. The CDR3 loop is CASKDLANSYEQYF. CDR3 DNA: TGTGCCAGCAAGGATCTAGCTAACTCCTACGAGCAGTACTTC.

The V and J genes are TRBV27 and TRBJ1-5, with D possibly being TRBD1 (5 bases). CDR1 is MNHEY and CDR2 is SMNVEV in the germline V gene (reference sequence). Trimming stripped 6 bases from V and 1 base from J, with 16 bases between. The CDR3 contains 16 residues. CDR3 protein: CASSPGGGWSNQPQHF. The CDR3 DNA reads TGTGCCAGCAGCCCTGGGGGGGGGTGGAGCAATCAGCCCCAGCATTTT.

The chain recombines TRBV19 with TRBJ2-7; 9 bases agree with TRBD1. J was trimmed by 4 bases and V by 3 bases; bases with no gene match: 7. CDR1 is LNHDA and CDR2 is SQIVND in the germline V gene (reference sequence). CDR3 length: 15 residues. CDR3 coding DNA: TGTGCCAGTAGTATTCCGGGACAGGGAGTGTACGAGCAGTACTTC. Protein product: CASSIPGQGVYEQYF.

The rearrangement joins TRBV6-6 to TRBJ1-5; D ambiguous. Germline lookup yields CDR1 MNHNY and CDR2 SVGAGI (reference sequence). The CDR3 is 13 amino acids. Trimming shortened V by 8 bases and J by 6 bases, and 14 bases separated the two germline ends. In nucleotides, the CDR3 is TGTGCCAGCGGTGGAGGTAACGGTCAGCCCCAGCATTTT. It encodes CASGGGNGQPQHF.

This rearrangement joins TRBV27 to TRBJ1-6; 9 bases agree with TRBD1. Unmatched junction bases numbered 5, after V lost 7 bases and J lost 7 bases. Germline V CDR1 and CDR2: MNHEY, SMNVEV (reference sequence). The CDR3 loop spans 14 amino acids. CDR3 sequence reads: CASTKGQGNSPLHF. The CDR3 DNA is TGTGCCAGCACTAAGGGACAGGGAAATTCACCCCTCCACTTT.

The chain recombines TRBV7-9 with TRBJ2-7; 8 bases agree with TRBD1. Germline CDR1 reads SEHNR; CDR2 reads FQNEAQ (reference sequence). There are 15 residues in the CDR3. The trim removed 5 bases at V and 3 bases at J, leaving 9 bases unmatched. The CDR3 spells CASSPATGVGYEQYF. The CDR3 DNA sequence: TGTGCCAGCAGCCCAGCGACAGGGGTCGGCTACGAGCAGTACTTC.

The rearrangement links TRBV5-5 to TRBJ2-7, with a weak D call TRBD2 (6 bases). CDR3 length: 15 amino acids. V gave up 2 bases and J gave up 1 base, with 13 bases separating them. In germline, CDR1 is SGHKS, CDR2 YYEKEE (reference sequence). The CDR3 here is CASSFLRDSSYEQYF. The CDR3 region has the DNA TGTGCCAGCAGCTTCTTGCGGGACTCATCCTACGAGCAGTACTTC.

The chain uses TRBV28 and TRBJ2-7, with 9 bases that match TRBD1. Germline CDR1 reads MDHEN; CDR2 reads SYDVKM. The CDR3 has 14 amino acids. The junction had 8 bases not matched to a gene; V was cut back by 7 bases and J by 4 bases. CDR3 in amino acids: CASNTGTGYYEQYF. CDR3 in DNA: TGTGCCAGCAATACCGGGACAGGGTATTACGAGCAGTACTTC. Complete variable domain (other parts from reference TRBV28 and TRBJ2-7): DVKVTQSSRYLVKRTGEKVFLECVQDMDHENMFWYRQDPGLGLRLIYFSYDVKMKEKGDIPEGYSVSREKKERFSLILESASTNQTSMYLCASNTGTGYYEQYFGPGTRLTVT.

V is TRBV27 and J is TRBJ1-6; unclear D gene. Per the germline V gene, CDR1 is MNHEY and CDR2 is SMNVEV (reference sequence). The ends were cut back, 3 bases at V and 0 bases at J, with 9 bases in the middle. The CDR3 covers 16 residues. The CDR3 reads CASSLRAISYNSPLHF. Written as DNA, the CDR3 is TGTGCCAGCAGTTTGAGGGCAATCTCCTATAATTCACCCCTCCACTTT.

V usage is TRBV5-6 and J usage is TRBJ2-7; tentative D call: TRBD2 (6 bases). Trimming shortened V by 6 bases and J by 1 base, and 11 bases separated the two germline ends. CDR1 SGHDT and CDR2 YYEEEE come from the germline V gene. The length of the CDR3 is 13 residues. In nucleotides, the CDR3 is TGTGCCAGCAATTTGGGGGGTTCCTACGAGCAGTACTTC. Amino acids: CASNLGGSYEQYF.

A single count supports this clone. The chain combines TRBV19 with TRBJ2-2; 10 nucleotides align to TRBD1. V lost 7 bases, J lost 4 bases, and 6 bases stayed unmatched. The germline CDR1 and CDR2 sequences are LNHDA and SQIVND (reference sequence). The CDR3 is made up of 15 amino acids. Here the CDR3 DNA reads TGTGCCAGTACCTCAGGGACAGGGGTCACCGGGGAGCTGTTTTTT. It is translated as CASTSGTGVTGELFF. Full variable domain (outside the CDR3, taken from reference TRBV19 and TRBJ2-2): DGGITQSPKYLFRKEGQNVTLSCEQNLNHDAMYWYRQDPGQGLRLIYYSQIVNDFQKGDIAEGYSVSREKKESFPLTVTSAQKNPTAFYLCASTSGTGVTGELFFGEGSRLTVL.

The gene calls are TRBV6-5 and TRBJ1-1; D might be TRBD1 (5 bases). The CDR3 is 14 amino acids. The germline V gene has CDR1 MNHEY and CDR2 SVGAGI. V was pared by 1 base and J by 6 bases, with 12 bases between. This CDR3 reads CASSYLTGGAEAFF. Written as DNA, the CDR3 is TGTGCCAGCAGTTACTTAACGGGGGGGGCTGAAGCTTTCTTT.

This chain connects TRBV10-2 to TRBJ1-2; D uncertain. From germline, CDR1 is WSHSY and CDR2 SAAADI. Trimming pared 3 bases from V and 4 bases from J, leaving 3 bases between. The CDR3 has 11 residues. The CDR3 coding sequence is TGCGCCAGCAGTGACGGCTATGGCTACACCTTC. Residues: CASSDGYGYTF.

This clone has just a few counts. J is TRBJ1-4 and V is TRBV4-2; D unresolved. CDR1 is LGHNA and CDR2 is YNFKEQ in the germline V gene. Between the trimmed V and J ends, which lost 1 base and 3 bases, there was a span of 15 bases. This CDR3 has 17 amino acids. The CDR3 here is CASSQVTLIEPNEKLFF. CDR3 bases: TGTGCCAGCAGCCAAGTCACTCTAATAGAGCCTAATGAAAAACTGTTTTTT.

The chain combines TRBV5-1 with TRBJ1-1; 8 nucleotides align to TRBD1. V dropped 5 bases and J dropped 0; count of bases not matched to a gene: 6. The germline gives CDR1 SGHRS, CDR2 YFSETQ. This CDR3 has 15 residues. CDR3 sequence reads: CASREGTGMNTEAFF. The DNA for the CDR3 is TGCGCCAGCAGGGAGGGGACAGGAATGAACACTGAAGCTTTCTTT.

The rearrangement links TRBV28 to TRBJ1-4, with 7 bases matching TRBD1. The CDR3 runs to 15 residues. V shed 4 bases and J 8 bases; nucleotides not matched to a gene: 10. Germline CDR1 MDHEN, CDR2 SYDVKM. The CDR3 bases are TGTGCCAGCAGTTCAGGGGGTGGGGGCTCAGAAAAACTGTTTTTT. Protein: CASSSGGGGSEKLFF.

Remarks on this clone: The junction differs from germline at one of its ends, possibly a read error. This chain uses TRBV7-9 with TRBJ1-3, with TRBD1 as a possible D gene (6 bases). The CDR3 covers 17 residues. Germline V gene sequence: CDR1 SEHNR, CDR2 FQNEAQ (reference sequence). CDR3: CSSSLGRQVRSGNTIYF. The CDR3 DNA reads as TGTTCCAGCAGCTTAGGGAGACAGGTCCGCTCTGGAAACACCATATATTTT. The variable domain in full, with the rest retrieved from reference TRBV7-9 and TRBJ1-3, is DTGVSQNPRHKITKRGQNVTFRCDPISEHNRLYWYRQTLGQGPEFLTYFQNEAQLEKSRLLSDRFSAERPKGSFSTLEIQRTEQGDSAMYLCSSSLGRQVRSGNTIYFGEGSWLTVV.

This sequence joins TRBV4-3 and TRBJ2-3; tentatively, D is TRBD2 (6 bases). The CDR3 is 17 residues long. The germline V gene encodes CDR1 LGHNA and CDR2 YSLEER. Between the trimmed V and J ends, which lost 4 bases and 3 bases, there was a span of 20 bases. CDR3 protein: CASSPTQDWAGTDTQYF. The DNA for the CDR3 is TGCGCCAGCAGCCCTACCCAAGATTGGGCGGGGACAGATACGCAGTATTTT.

The V gene is TRBV6-5, the J gene TRBJ1-6; unclear D gene. Between the trimmed V and J ends, which lost 0 bases and 6 bases, there was a span of 6 bases. The length of the CDR3 is 14 residues. In germline, CDR1 is MNHEY, CDR2 SVGAGI. The DNA for the CDR3 is TGTGCCAGCAGTTACTCGAGGGTTAATTCACCCCTCCACTTT. It specifies CASSYSRVNSPLHF.

The chain has TRBV7-9 and TRBJ2-5; perhaps TRBD2 as D (5 bases). V shed 5 bases and J shed 0 bases, with 13 bases lying between them. The CDR3 is 15 amino acids. Germline V gene lookup returns CDR1 SEHNR and CDR2 FQNEAQ (reference sequence). For the CDR3, the DNA is TGTGCCAGCAGCCTGGAACCGGGAAACCAAGAGACCCAGTACTTC. Its translation is CASSLEPGNQETQYF. Looking up the rest from reference TRBV7-9 and TRBJ2-5 gives the full variable domain: DTGVSQNPRHKITKRGQNVTFRCDPISEHNRLYWYRQTLGQGPEFLTYFQNEAQLEKSRLLSDRFSAERPKGSFSTLEIQRTEQGDSAMYLCASSLEPGNQETQYFGPGTRLLVL.

This chain connects TRBV7-8 to TRBJ2-5; 8 bases map to TRBD2. V lost 3 bases to trimming and J lost 5 bases; unmatched junction nucleotides: 17. Germline CDR1 is SGHVS and CDR2 is FQNEAQ. The CDR3 has 18 amino acids. This CDR3 reads CASSFGLAAFSSLETQYF. The CDR3 coding sequence is TGTGCCAGCAGCTTTGGACTAGCCGCATTTAGTTCCCTGGAGACCCAGTACTTC.